The 32 T cell receptor beta chains below come from one sample, sequenced in a study of CXCR3-negative and CXCR3-positive naive CD8 T cells. Study-wide points: Compared with CXCR3-negative naive cells, CXCR3-positive naive cells showed more hydrophobic TRB CDR3s.

5' RACE with UMI labels generated the TRB cDNA libraries. TCRdb processed the 5' RACE reads again and assigns one entry to each CDR3 protein, with no DNA. The sample totals 130,000 or so distinct CDR3 sequences. These TCRs are of unknown antigen specificity. The specimen sequenced was naive CXCR3+ CD8+ T cells from blood. The subset here: CD45RO-CCR7+CD27+CD95- naive CD8+ T cells expressing CXCR3 (TNR3+). These receptors were obtained from a human donor in good health. Some clones in this sample may be carry-over from other donors' samples.

The chain employs TRBV29-1 and TRBJ2-7; the TRBD1 assignment by TCRdb is unverifiable without DNA. The CDR3 has 14 amino acids. Germline V CDR1 and CDR2: SQVTM, ANQGSEA. The chain's CDR3 is CSVEDLRTAYEQYF.

The genes are TRBV7-3 and TRBJ2-7; TCRdb designates TRBD1, a call that cannot be tested without DNA. This CDR3 has 13 amino acids. Germline lookup yields CDR1 SGHTA and CDR2 FQGTGA. The CDR3 reads CASSLDSLEEQYF.

CDR3 residues: CASSSGLEETQYF. V is TRBV12-3 or TRBV12-4 and J is TRBJ2-5; TCRdb designates TRBD2, a call that cannot be tested without DNA. The CDR3 totals 13 residues.

This chain joins TRBV28 and TRBJ2-1; the TRBD2 assignment by TCRdb is unverifiable without DNA. The germline V gene has CDR1 MDHEN and CDR2 SYDVKM. The length of the CDR3 is 14 residues. CDR3 in amino acids: CASSGLAGDNEQFF.

The chain has TRBV29-1 and TRBJ2-1; the D call of TRBD2 rests on TCRdb alone, since no DNA is present to check it. The CDR3 loop spans 18 amino acids. Per the germline V gene, CDR1 is SQVTM and CDR2 is ANQGSEA. CDR3 residues: CSLRGLAGGKSSYNEQFF.

The CDR3 loop is CASSVGVLAENIQYF. The chain uses TRBV9 and TRBJ2-4. CDR3 length: 15 residues. Germline V lookup: CDR1 SGDLS, CDR2 YYNGEE.

This chain uses TRBV12-3 or TRBV12-4 with TRBJ2-5. The CDR3 has 12 residues. The CDR3 sequence: CASSLMAETQYF.

The chain employs TRBV30 and TRBJ2-1; TCRdb picks TRBD1, but there is no DNA to check that call. Germline V gives CDR1 GTSNPN, CDR2 SVGIG (reference sequence). The CDR3 length is 11 residues. The CDR3 reads CACQGGDEQFF.

The V gene is TRBV29-1, the J gene TRBJ2-2. CDR1 SQVTM and CDR2 ANQGSEA come from the germline V gene. CDR3 size: 13 residues. The CDR3 protein is CSVGGENTGELFF.

V usage is TRBV15 and J usage is TRBJ2-3; the TCRdb call, TRBD2, lacks DNA for checking. Germline V lookup: CDR1 LNHNV, CDR2 YYDKDF (reference sequence). The CDR3 has 17 amino acids. CDR3 loop: CATSSARGGPPTDTQYF. The variable domain in full, completed from reference TRBV15 and TRBJ2-3, reads DAMVIQNPRYQVTQFGKPVTLSCSQTLNHNVMYWYQQKSSQAPKLLFHYYDKDFNNEADTPDNFQSRRPNTSFCFLDIRSPGLGDTAMYLCATSSARGGPPTDTQYFGPGTRLTVL.

The chain is built from TRBV9 and TRBJ2-5; the D gene TCRdb calls, TRBD1, cannot be checked with no DNA. The germline CDR1 and CDR2 sequences are SGDLS and YYNGEE. The CDR3 length is 15 residues. CDR3 protein: CASSVSGTGGETQYF.

The chain is built from TRBV6-6 and TRBJ2-3; TCRdb calls TRBD2, which cannot be checked without DNA. The CDR3 runs to 15 residues. CDR1 is MNHNY and CDR2 is SVGAGI in the germline V gene (reference sequence). CDR3 in amino acids: CASSYGLGGSDTQYF.

The rearrangement links TRBV7-9 to TRBJ2-7; lacking DNA, the TRBD2 call made by TCRdb goes unchecked. Germline loops: CDR1 SEHNR, CDR2 FQNEAQ (reference sequence). This CDR3 spans 15 amino acids. This chain's CDR3 is CASRGGAPGFDEQYF. Looking up the rest from reference TRBV7-9 and TRBJ2-7 gives the full variable domain: DTGVSQNPRHKITKRGQNVTFRCDPISEHNRLYWYRQTLGQGPEFLTYFQNEAQLEKSRLLSDRFSAERPKGSFSTLEIQRTEQGDSAMYLCASRGGAPGFDEQYFGPGTRLTVT.

V is TRBV12-3 or TRBV12-4 and J is TRBJ2-2. The CDR3 runs to 15 residues. The CDR3: CASSLVAYGTGELFF.

This chain links TRBV5-6 with TRBJ2-1. Per the germline V gene, CDR1 is SGHDT and CDR2 is YYEEEE. This CDR3 is 12 amino acids long. CDR3 sequence reads: CASSSNYNEQFF.

This chain joins TRBV12-3 or TRBV12-4 and TRBJ2-1; TCRdb's D gene call, TRBD2, goes unchecked for lack of DNA. This CDR3 has 15 amino acids. The CDR3 here is CASGPRDFSYNEQFF.

V gene TRBV5-1 combines with J gene TRBJ2-3; TCRdb returns TRBD2, unconfirmable since there is no DNA. The CDR3 runs to 12 residues. Germline CDR1 SGHRS, CDR2 YFSETQ. The CDR3 reads CASSAGPDTQYF.

The V and J genes are TRBV24-1 and TRBJ2-1; TCRdb selects TRBD1, and the lack of DNA leaves this call unchecked. Per germline, CDR1 KGHDR and CDR2 SFDVKD. The CDR3 consists of 15 residues. The CDR3 here is CATSATGGSYNEQFF.

The chain combines TRBV7-9 with TRBJ2-1; TCRdb indicates TRBD1, and absent DNA this call remains unverified. CDR1 is SEHNR, CDR2 FQNEAQ, per germline (reference sequence). The CDR3 extends over 13 amino acids. CDR3 in amino acids: CASSPTTGNEQFF.

The chain combines TRBV10-3 with TRBJ2-3; TCRdb's assignment of TRBD1 cannot be checked, as there is no DNA. Germline V lookup: CDR1 ENHRY, CDR2 SYGVKD. This CDR3 comprises 17 residues. The CDR3 loop is CAIHPGRSLSLTDTQYF.

Here the CDR3 reads CASSLAGLASHEQYF. The chain couples TRBV5-1 to TRBJ2-7; the TCRdb D gene call, TRBD2, has no DNA to confirm it. CDR3 length: 15 residues. Germline V gives CDR1 SGHRS, CDR2 YFSETQ.

The chain recombines TRBV30 with TRBJ2-7; TCRdb names TRBD1, which stays unverified in the absence of DNA. The V gene's germline CDR1 is GTSNPN and CDR2 SVGIG (reference sequence). CDR3 size: 13 residues. This chain's CDR3 is CAWSGGATYEQYF.

The genes are TRBV28 and TRBJ2-2. The CDR3 consists of 11 residues. The germline V gene encodes CDR1 MDHEN and CDR2 SYDVKM. This CDR3 reads CASKGSGELFF.

The chain links TRBV29-1 to TRBJ1-2. This CDR3 is built from 13 residues. Looked up from germline, CDR1 is SQVTM and CDR2 is ANQGSEA. CDR3 loop: CSVENGNNYGYTF.

CDR3 sequence: CSVEDQAAREQYF. V gene TRBV29-1 combines with J gene TRBJ2-7. The CDR3 has 13 amino acids. Germline V gene data show CDR1 as SQVTM and CDR2 as ANQGSEA.

The J gene is TRBJ2-5, the V gene TRBV29-1; as DNA is missing, the TRBD2 call by TCRdb cannot be tested. Germline CDR1 and CDR2: SQVTM and ANQGSEA. This CDR3 spans 14 amino acids. CDR3 residues: CSVIPYLAEETQYF.

The chain has TRBV25-1 and TRBJ2-5; TCRdb returns TRBD2, unconfirmable since there is no DNA. The CDR3 consists of 15 residues. The germline CDR1 and CDR2 sequences are MGHDK and SYGVNS. The CDR3 sequence is CASSEYASGGQTQYF.

The chain is built from TRBV28 and TRBJ2-3; there is no DNA to check the TCRdb D call of TRBD2. The CDR3 loop spans 18 amino acids. Germline CDR1 reads MDHEN; CDR2 reads SYDVKM. The chain's CDR3 is CASSPPIVLAGTTDTQYF.

This chain uses TRBV10-2 with TRBJ2-7; TCRdb indicates TRBD2, and absent DNA this call remains unverified. The CDR3 is 16 residues long. Germline assignment: CDR1 WSHSY and CDR2 SAAADI. CDR3 region: CASSQPGLAGVYEQYF.

The V and J genes are TRBV2 and TRBJ2-7; TCRdb lists TRBD2, though no DNA is available to test this call. CDR1 is SNHLY, CDR2 FYNNEI, per germline. The CDR3 is made up of 12 amino acids. The chain's CDR3 is CASSGGGNEQYF.

The CDR3 loop reads CATSEGYEQYF. The chain has TRBV10-3 and TRBJ2-7. The CDR3 runs to 11 residues. The V gene's germline CDR1 is ENHRY and CDR2 SYGVKD.

The chain couples TRBV15 to TRBJ2-7; TCRdb reports TRBD1, a call that lacks DNA to check it against. The CDR3 length is 15 residues. In germline, CDR1 is LNHNV, CDR2 YYDKDF (reference sequence). The CDR3 region is CATSSEGQGSYEQYF.